Described below is a single T cell receptor (beta chain) sequence and its context. Its target is unknown. With 60 Vbeta and 13 Jbeta primers, the PCR was carried out. Original processing methods: Approximately 80 million unique TCR beta chains, roughly 11 million of them shared, were counted by a later analysis. Some clones are missing from TCRdb's copy, which holds only in-frame ones; the method was immunoSEQ multiplex PCR. The V and J calls and clone size are taken from that table; D and trimming were inferred from the DNA. The sample includes about 91,000 clones, 64% of them seen just once. This entry comes from a study of cytomegalovirus exposure and HLA in healthy donors. Study-wide results and limits: Later analysis reportedly placed an Asian-associated ancestry cluster below the roughly 640-donor mean in N-insertions. The classifier, whose performance was assessed in both the original and validation cohorts, reportedly diagnosed cytomegalovirus status with high specificity and sensitivity. The study recorded 150 to 200 TCR beta chains that were cytomegalovirus-associated.

The ends lost 0 bases at V and 5 bases at J; junction bases unmatched: 3. This CDR3 comprises 14 residues. In germline, CDR1 is SGHTS, CDR2 YDEGEE. This clonotype was sampled from a human donor in good health. The genes are TRBV5-8 and TRBJ2-7; 9 nucleotides line up with TRBD1. The sequenced material came from PBMCs. CDR3 in amino acids: CASSLGQGGDEQYF. The DNA of the CDR3 is TGTGCCAGCAGCTTGGGACAGGGGGGAGACGAGCAGTACTTC.